In its sample, the clone carrying this T cell receptor beta chain was seen many times. No antigen is known for it. These data are taken from a study of blood T cells in healthy people across ages. General observations from the study: Roughly linear age-related decline in beta diversity appeared, significant by age around 38.

Donation came from healthy Caucasian individuals in Russia who were aged roughly 6 to 95. V gave up 8 bases and J gave up 0 bases, with 13 bases separating them. Germline V lookup: CDR1 KGHSH, CDR2 LQKENI. The CDR3 has 14 residues. Sample-barcoded 5' priming and a J-beta primer mix drove a second PCR of roughly 6 to 12 cycles. A template-switch adaptor that had 12 random nucleotides put a tag on each cDNA molecule. Using its own MiXCR run on the 5' RACE reads, TCRdb lists one record per CDR3 protein. The sample contains approximately 810,000 distinct CDR3 sequences, around 26% of which appear only once.

V is TRBV18 and J is TRBJ1-2, with D tentatively TRBD1 (5 bases). The source is a woman older than 75 in good health. Sequencing was carried out using blood. DNA for the CDR3: TGTGCCAGCAGACGGGACTCATCTAACTATGGCTACACCTTC. Encoded protein: CASRRDSSNYGYTF. Filled out from reference TRBV18 and TRBJ1-2, the complete variable domain reads NAGVMQNPRHLVRRRGQEARLRCSPMKGHSHVYWYRQLPEEGLKFMVYLQKENIIDESGMPKERFSAEFPKEGPSILRIQQVVRGDSAAYFCASRRDSSNYGYTFGSGTRLTVV.